This T cell receptor (beta chain) emerged from a study of T-cell reconstitution after alpha-beta-depleted transplantation in children (TCRdb year 2016). With regard to the full study: Using TCR repertoire profiling, the study quantitatively followed how T-cell immune reconstitution unfolded in children after TCRalphabeta/CD19-depleted allogeneic hematopoietic cell transplantation.

The treatment or condition label for this specimen denotes: allogeneic hematopoietic cell transplantation with graft depleted of TCRalphabeta T cells and CD19 B cells. Transplant recipients were children who received TCRalphabeta/CD19-depleted allogeneic hematopoietic cell grafts. From its cysteine to its phenylalanine, the CDR3 spans 15 amino acids. Of all the DNA, just the CDR3 is kept, 45 bases in frame from base 1. The junction shows trimming of 1 base on V and 2 bases on J, and the gene matches do not reach 3 bases of it. The library was generated by PCR. Sequencing used an Illumina HiSeq 2500. Molecular barcoding was employed in the preparation of TCR libraries, with unique molecular identifiers being used to normalize TCRbeta repertoire quantification. TCRdb cleaned the public reads at Q25 with fastp, built clones with MiXCR and kept in-frame beta chains. All rows with the same CDR3 protein become a single entry with the most common DNA and genes. Here the sample has 300,000 to 400,000 distinct CDR3 sequences; 23% occur a single time. The top ten constitute over 9.5% of the sample.

What the study reported, not specific to this receptor: Hyperexpanded clone frequencies declined over subsequent months; after one year, T-cell counts and TCRbeta diversity were mostly attributed to newly produced T cells. The high TCRbeta diversity at day 60 in some patients was ascribed to recipient T cells and intrathymic progenitors that had survived conditioning. Apparently early alphabetaT-cell count recovery about two months after transplant reportedly relied on only several hundred rapidly expanded clones derived from non-depleted graft cells.

On this clonotype: No antigen is known for it. No much larger clonotype is one base removed from it; base qualities were not supplied.

The sequence links TRBV12-3 or TRBV12-4 to TRBJ2-7, with 9 central nucleotides matching TRBD2. The specimen comprised PBMCs, mostly from graft donor cells, sampled 180 days after TCRalphabeta/CD19-depleted stem cell transplant. This sequence originates from a male patient under 18 who had a stem cell transplant for acute lymphoblastic leukemia, so the T cells may come from the graft donor. This receptor carries the CDR3 CASSLVGGRAYEQYF. The nucleotide sequence reads as follows: TGTGCCAGCAGTTTAGTGGGCGGGAGGGCCTACGAGCAGTACTTC.